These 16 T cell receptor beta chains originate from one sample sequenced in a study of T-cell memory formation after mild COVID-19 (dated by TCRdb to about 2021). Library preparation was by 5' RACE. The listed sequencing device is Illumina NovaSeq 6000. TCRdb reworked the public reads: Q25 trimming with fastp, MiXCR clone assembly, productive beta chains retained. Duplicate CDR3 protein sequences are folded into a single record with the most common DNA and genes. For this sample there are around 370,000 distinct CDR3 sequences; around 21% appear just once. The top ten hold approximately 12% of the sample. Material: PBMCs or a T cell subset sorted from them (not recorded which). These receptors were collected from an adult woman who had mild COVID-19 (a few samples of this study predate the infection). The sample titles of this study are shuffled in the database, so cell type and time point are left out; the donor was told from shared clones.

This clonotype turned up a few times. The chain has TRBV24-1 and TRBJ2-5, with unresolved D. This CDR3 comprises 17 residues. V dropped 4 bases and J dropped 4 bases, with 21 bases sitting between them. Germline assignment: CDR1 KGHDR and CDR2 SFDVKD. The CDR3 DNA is TGTGCCACCAGTGACCAGGACGCAGGAGCAGGAAGAGAGACCCAGTACTTC. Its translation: CATSDQDAGAGRETQYF.

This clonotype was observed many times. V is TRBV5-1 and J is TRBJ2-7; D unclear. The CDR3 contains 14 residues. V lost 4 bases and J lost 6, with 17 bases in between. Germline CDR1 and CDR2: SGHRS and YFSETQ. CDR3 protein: CASSASSSSGEQYF. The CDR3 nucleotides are TGCGCCAGCAGCGCCTCGAGTTCTTCCGGCGAGCAGTACTTC.

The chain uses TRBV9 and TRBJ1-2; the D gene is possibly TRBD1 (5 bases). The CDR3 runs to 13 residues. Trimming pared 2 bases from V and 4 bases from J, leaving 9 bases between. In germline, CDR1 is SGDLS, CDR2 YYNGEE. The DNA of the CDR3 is TGTGCCAGCAGCGTCCCAGGGCGCTATGGCTACACCTTC. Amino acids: CASSVPGRYGYTF.

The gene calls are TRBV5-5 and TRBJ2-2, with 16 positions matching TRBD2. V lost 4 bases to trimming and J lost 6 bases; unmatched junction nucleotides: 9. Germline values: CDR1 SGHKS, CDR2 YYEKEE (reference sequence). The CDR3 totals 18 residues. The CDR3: CASSGKGLAGGLAGELFF. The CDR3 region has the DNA TGTGCCAGCAGCGGCAAGGGACTAGCGGGAGGGTTGGCCGGGGAGCTGTTTTTT.

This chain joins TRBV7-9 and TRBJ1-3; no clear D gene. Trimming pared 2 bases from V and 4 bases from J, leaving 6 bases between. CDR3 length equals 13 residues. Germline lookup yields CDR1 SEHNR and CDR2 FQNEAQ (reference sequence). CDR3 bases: TGTGCCAGCAGCTTAAATCGAGGAAACACCATATATTTT. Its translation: CASSLNRGNTIYF.

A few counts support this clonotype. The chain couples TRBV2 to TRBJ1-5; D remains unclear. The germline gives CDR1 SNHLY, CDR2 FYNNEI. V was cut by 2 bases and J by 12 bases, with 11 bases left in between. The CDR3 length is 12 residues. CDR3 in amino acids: CASSEWRQNQHF. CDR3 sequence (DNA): TGTGCCAGCAGTGAATGGAGGCAGAACCAGCATTTT.

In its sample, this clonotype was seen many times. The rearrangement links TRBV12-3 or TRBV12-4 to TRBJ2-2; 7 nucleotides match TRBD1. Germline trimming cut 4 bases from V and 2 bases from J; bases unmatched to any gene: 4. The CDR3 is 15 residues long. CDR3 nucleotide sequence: TGTGCCAGCAGTTCCGGGACAGTTAACACCGGGGAGCTGTTTTTT. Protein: CASSSGTVNTGELFF.

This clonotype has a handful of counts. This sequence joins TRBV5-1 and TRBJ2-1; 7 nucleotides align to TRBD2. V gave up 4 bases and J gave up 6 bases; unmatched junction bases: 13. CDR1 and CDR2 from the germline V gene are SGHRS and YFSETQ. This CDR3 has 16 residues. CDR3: CASSPLGGRASNEQFF. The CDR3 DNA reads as TGCGCCAGCAGCCCCCTGGGTGGGAGGGCCTCCAATGAGCAGTTCTTC.

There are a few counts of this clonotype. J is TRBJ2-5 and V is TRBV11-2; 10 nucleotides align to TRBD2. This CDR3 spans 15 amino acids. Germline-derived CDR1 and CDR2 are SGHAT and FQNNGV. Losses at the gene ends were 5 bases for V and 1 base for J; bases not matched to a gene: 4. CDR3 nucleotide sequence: TGTGCCAGCAGCAGTAGCGGGGGGTTCCAAGAGACCCAGTACTTC. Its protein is CASSSSGGFQETQYF.

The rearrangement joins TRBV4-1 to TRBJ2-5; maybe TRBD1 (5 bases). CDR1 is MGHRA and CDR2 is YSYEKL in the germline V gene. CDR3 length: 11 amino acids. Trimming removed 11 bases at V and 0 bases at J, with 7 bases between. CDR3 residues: CAAGYQETQYF. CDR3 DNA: TGCGCCGCAGGGTACCAAGAGACCCAGTACTTC.

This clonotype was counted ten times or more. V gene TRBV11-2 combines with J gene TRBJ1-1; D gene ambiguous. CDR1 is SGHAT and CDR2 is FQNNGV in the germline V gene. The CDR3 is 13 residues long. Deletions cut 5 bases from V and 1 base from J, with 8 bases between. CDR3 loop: CASSRRSNTEAFF. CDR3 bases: TGTGCCAGCAGCCGGCGGTCGAACACTGAAGCTTTCTTT.

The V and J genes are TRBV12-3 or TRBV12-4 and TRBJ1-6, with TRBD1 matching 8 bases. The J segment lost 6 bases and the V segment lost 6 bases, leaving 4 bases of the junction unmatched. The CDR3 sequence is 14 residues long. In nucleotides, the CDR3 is TGTGCCAGCAGCAGGACAGGGACTAATTCACCCCTCCACTTT. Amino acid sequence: CASSRTGTNSPLHF.

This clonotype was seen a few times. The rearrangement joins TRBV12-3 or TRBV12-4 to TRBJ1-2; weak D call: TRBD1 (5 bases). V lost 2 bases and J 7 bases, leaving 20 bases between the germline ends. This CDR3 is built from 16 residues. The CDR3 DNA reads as TGTGCCAGCAGTTTAATTGGGACGTCTCTGCAGGTTGGCTACACCTTC. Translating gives CASSLIGTSLQVGYTF.

CDR3 nucleotide sequence: TGTGCCACCGGTAGGGAGGAGCAGTTCTTC. Residues: CATGREEQFF. J is TRBJ2-1 and V is TRBV11-3, with D possibly TRBD2 on 5 matching bases. The CDR3 runs 10 residues. Deletions cut 10 bases from V and 10 bases from J, with 11 bases between. Looked up from germline, CDR1 is SGHNT and CDR2 is YENEEA.

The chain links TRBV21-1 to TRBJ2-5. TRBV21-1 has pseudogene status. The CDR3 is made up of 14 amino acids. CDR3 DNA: TGTGCCAGCAGCTCCTCGGAGTCGAGGGAGACCCAGTACTTC. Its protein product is CASSSSESRETQYF.

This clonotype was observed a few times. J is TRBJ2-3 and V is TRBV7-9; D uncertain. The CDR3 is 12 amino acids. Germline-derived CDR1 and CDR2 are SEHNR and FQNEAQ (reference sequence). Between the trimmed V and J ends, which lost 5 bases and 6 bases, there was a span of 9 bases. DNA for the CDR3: TGTGCCAGCAGCCCCCAGGCCGATACGCAGTATTTT. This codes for CASSPQADTQYF.